These 2 T cell receptor beta chains share one sample of origin, sequenced in a study of early T cells in non-severe SARS-CoV-2 infection. TCRdb used MiXCR to reprocess the 5' RACE reads, holding one entry per CDR3 protein. The sample lists about 98,000 distinct CDR3 sequences; around 14% were seen once. The sequencing sample was made of whole blood. The receptors here all came from an adult who was a healthcare worker with PCR-confirmed SARS-CoV-2 infection or an uninfected control (not recorded which).

On this clonotype: Given a much more abundant clone one base away, this may be a read error. The V and J genes are TRBV28 and TRBJ1-5, with D maybe TRBD1 (6 bases). This CDR3 is built from 13 residues. Trimming took off 5 bases at V and 3 bases at J, with 8 bases between the two ends. CDR1 and CDR2 from the germline V gene are MDHEN and SYDVKM. CDR3 bases: TGTGCCAGCAGTGCAGGGGACAATCAGCCCCAGCATTTT. Translated: CASSAGDNQPQHF.

This clonotype has a count of ten or more. The V call is TRBV19, the J call TRBJ1-2, with 9 bases identical to TRBD1. The CDR3 spans 15 residues. Germline V lookup: CDR1 LNHDA, CDR2 SQIVND (reference sequence). V lost 3 bases and J lost 7; bases outside the gene matches: 9. In DNA form, the CDR3 reads TGTGCCAGTAGTATCGGACAGGGGCGATTGAGTGGCTACACCTTC. This sequence encodes CASSIGQGRLSGYTF.